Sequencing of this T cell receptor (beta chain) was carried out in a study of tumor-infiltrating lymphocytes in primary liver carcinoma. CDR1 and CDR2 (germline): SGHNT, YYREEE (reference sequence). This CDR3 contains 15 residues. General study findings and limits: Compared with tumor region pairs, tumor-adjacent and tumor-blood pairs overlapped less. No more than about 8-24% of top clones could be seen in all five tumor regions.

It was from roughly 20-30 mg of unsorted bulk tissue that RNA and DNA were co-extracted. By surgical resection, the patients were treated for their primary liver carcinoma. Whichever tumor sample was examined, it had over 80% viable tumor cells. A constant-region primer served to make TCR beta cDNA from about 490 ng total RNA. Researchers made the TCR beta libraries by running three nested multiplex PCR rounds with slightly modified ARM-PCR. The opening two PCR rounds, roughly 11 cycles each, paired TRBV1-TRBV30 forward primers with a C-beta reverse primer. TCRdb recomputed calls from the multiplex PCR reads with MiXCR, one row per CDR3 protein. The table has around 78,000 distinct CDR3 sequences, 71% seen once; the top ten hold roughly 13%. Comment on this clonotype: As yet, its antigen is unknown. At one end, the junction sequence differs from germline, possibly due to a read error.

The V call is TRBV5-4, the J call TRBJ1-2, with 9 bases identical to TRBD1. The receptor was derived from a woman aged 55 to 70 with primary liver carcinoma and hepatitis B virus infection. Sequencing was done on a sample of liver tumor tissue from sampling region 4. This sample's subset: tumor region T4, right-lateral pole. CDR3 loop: CANSSRTGDNYAYTF. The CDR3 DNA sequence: TGTGCCAACAGCTCACGGACAGGGGATAACTATGCCTACACCTTC.